Shown below are 9 T cell receptor beta chains from a single sample sequenced in a study of PD-1 blockade in classical Hodgkin lymphoma. Time point noted: cycle 4 day 1 (C4D1), after more than 5 weeks of nivolumab. Relapse was seen in all patients after autologous stem cell transplantation, and brentuximab vedotin exposure was variable. Researchers used magnetic negative selection to pull out pure CD4+ T cells from thawed PBMCs. Repertoires were generated with immunoSEQ multiplex PCR, while TCRdb's copy carries only in-frame clones and drops some. The data show about 18,000 clones, with approximately 87% seen just once and around 2.6% held by the top ten. Sequences were derived from CD4+ T cells from blood, sampled before the fourth cycle of nivolumab. These receptor sequences come from a human donor with classical Hodgkin lymphoma.

The chain carries TRBV4-2 and TRBJ2-1, with D perhaps matching TRBD1 (5 bases). Germline V gives CDR1 LGHNA, CDR2 YNFKEQ. The CDR3 covers 15 residues. V was shortened by 0 bases and J by 3 bases, with 9 bases between the two germline ends. The DNA for the CDR3 is TGTGCCAGCAGCCAAGACGGACAACTCTACAATGAGCAGTTCTTC. The encoded protein is CASSQDGQLYNEQFF.

The V and J genes are TRBV5-4 and TRBJ1-1, with a weak D call TRBD1 (6 bases). This CDR3 region has 13 residues. Trimming removed 4 bases from V and 1 base from J, with 8 bases in between. CDR1 is SGHNT, CDR2 YYREEE, per germline (reference sequence). Here the CDR3 reads CASSTTGNTEAFF. The CDR3 nucleotides read TGTGCCAGCAGCACGACAGGGAACACTGAAGCTTTCTTT.

V and J are TRBV9 and TRBJ2-7; D not resolved. V was pared by 0 bases and J by 7 bases, with 14 bases between. The germline V gene has CDR1 SGDLS and CDR2 YYNGEE. The CDR3 runs to 14 residues. As DNA, the CDR3 is TGTGCCAGCAGCGTAGCCCCGGAGTTAGGTGAGCAGTACTTC. Protein: CASSVAPELGEQYF.

V and J are TRBV6-1 and TRBJ1-5; tentative D call: TRBD1 (5 bases). V lost 6 bases, J lost 7 bases, and 19 bases lay in between. This CDR3 contains 15 residues. Germline CDR1 MNHNS, CDR2 SASEGT. The CDR3 region is CASSGGMGRAQPQHF. As DNA, the CDR3 is TGTGCCAGCAGCGGGGGGATGGGGCGTGCGCAGCCCCAGCATTTT.

This chain connects TRBV18 to TRBJ1-1; 9 positions agree with TRBD1. V lost 1 base and J lost 0; bases outside the gene matches: 6. This CDR3 has 17 residues. Germline loops: CDR1 KGHSH, CDR2 LQKENI. The CDR3 sequence is CASSPLRTGEMNTEAFF. The CDR3 DNA reads as TGTGCCAGCTCACCACTGAGGACAGGGGAAATGAACACTGAAGCTTTCTTT.

The rearrangement uses TRBV5-1 and TRBJ1-1, with 8 bases matching TRBD1. J was trimmed by 8 bases and V by 5 bases; bases with no gene match: 5. From germline, CDR1 is SGHRS and CDR2 YFSETQ. The CDR3 loop spans 12 amino acids. CDR3 nucleotide sequence: TGCGCCAGCAGGTCGGGGGACAGGGAAGCTTTCTTT. It is translated as CASRSGDREAFF.

The V and J genes are TRBV6-6 and TRBJ2-3; 14 bases line up with TRBD2. Germline loops: CDR1 MNHNY, CDR2 SVGAGI (reference sequence). J was trimmed by 3 bases and V by 6 bases; bases with no gene match: 5. This CDR3 contains 16 residues. This CDR3 reads CASRTSGRAPTDTQYF. The CDR3 nucleotides read TGTGCCAGCAGGACTAGCGGGAGGGCCCCGACAGATACGCAGTATTTT.

This chain links TRBV6-5 with TRBJ1-4, with D tentatively TRBD1 (5 bases). Deletions cut 0 bases from V and 10 bases from J, with 12 bases between. Per germline, CDR1 MNHEY and CDR2 SVGAGI. The CDR3 spans 14 residues. CDR3 sequence: CASSYSRGFAKLFF. CDR3 in DNA: TGTGCCAGCAGTTACTCACGGGGCTTCGCAAAACTGTTTTTT.

The chain uses TRBV11-2 and TRBJ2-7; possibly TRBD2 for D (5 bases). Trimming took off 2 bases at V and 5 bases at J, with 13 bases between the two ends. CDR1 SGHAT and CDR2 FQNNGV come from the germline V gene. The length of the CDR3 is 14 residues. In DNA form, the CDR3 reads TGTGCCAGCAGCTTAAGTGATGGGAGAAACGAGCAGTACTTC. Translating gives CASSLSDGRNEQYF.